What follows are 13 T cell receptor beta chains derived from one specimen sequenced in a study of cytomegalovirus exposure and HLA in healthy donors. Amplification used 60 Vbeta primers and 13 Jbeta primers. The assay was immunoSEQ multiplex PCR, and TCRdb's table has in-frame clones only and misses some. The data show under 150,000 clones, about four fifths seen once. Source material: PBMCs. These receptor sequences come from a female donor in good health and CMV-seronegative.

The chain employs TRBV10-3 and TRBJ1-4; TRBD1 might be the D (5 bases). The CDR3 runs to 15 residues. From germline, CDR1 is ENHRY and CDR2 SYGVKD. V was clipped by 0 bases and J by 8 bases, with 13 bases between them. CDR3 DNA: TGTGCCATCAGTGAGTCGACCAGGGAGGGCGAAAAACTGTTTTTT. This sequence encodes CAISESTREGEKLFF.

The genes are TRBV11-3 and TRBJ2-2; D is perhaps TRBD2 (5 bases). The CDR3 is 14 residues long. The V and J ends lost 5 bases and 4 bases respectively, with 11 bases between them. Germline V gives CDR1 SGHNT, CDR2 YENEEA. The CDR3 region is CASSPPGGTGELFF. CDR3 DNA: TGTGCCAGCAGCCCCCCAGGAGGCACCGGGGAGCTGTTTTTT.

The chain employs TRBV5-1 and TRBJ2-3, with 7 nucleotides matching TRBD2. Losses at the gene ends were 6 bases for V and 3 bases for J; bases not matched to a gene: 13. This CDR3 region has 16 residues. Germline CDR1 reads SGHRS; CDR2 reads YFSETQ. The CDR3 DNA follows: TGCGCCAGCAATACTTTTGCGGGAGTTCAGACAGATACGCAGTATTTT. Amino acids: CASNTFAGVQTDTQYF. Variable domain in full (rest from reference TRBV5-1 and TRBJ2-3): KAGVTQTPRYLIKTRGQQVTLSCSPISGHRSVSWYQQTPGQGLQFLFEYFSETQRNKGNFPGRFSGRQFSNSRSEMNVSTLELGDSALYLCASNTFAGVQTDTQYFGPGTRLTVL.

J is TRBJ1-5 and V is TRBV12-5; TRBD1 matches at 8 bases. The CDR3 sequence is 15 residues long. The junction had 6 bases not matched to a gene; V was cut back by 2 bases and J by 6 bases. CDR1 is LGHNT and CDR2 is FRNRAP in the germline V gene. The CDR3, as DNA: TGTGCTAGTGGTTTGCGGGCAGGGGGCGGTCAGCCCCAGCATTTT. Translating it yields CASGLRAGGGQPQHF.

The CDR3, as DNA: TGTGCCAGCAGCCCCACCGGCGGGACAGGGCCAGATACGCAGTATTTT. Amino acids: CASSPTGGTGPDTQYF. This chain links TRBV7-3 with TRBJ2-3; TRBD1 matches 9 bases. The V gene's germline CDR1 is SGHTA and CDR2 FQGTGA. The CDR3 is 16 amino acids. Unmatched junction bases numbered 10, after V lost 5 bases and J lost 4 bases.

The chain employs TRBV27 and TRBJ1-5; weak D call: TRBD1 (6 bases). The germline V and J ends were trimmed by 2 bases and 6 bases, with 14 bases remaining between them. CDR1 and CDR2 from the germline V gene are MNHEY and SMNVEV (reference sequence). The CDR3 totals 15 residues. CDR3 residues: CASSLGGRGSQPQHF. In nucleotides, the CDR3 is TGTGCCAGCAGTTTAGGGGGCAGGGGTAGTCAGCCCCAGCATTTT.

The CDR3 spells CASSFGGRGSYNEQFF. DNA for the CDR3: TGTGCCAGCAGCTTTGGCGGGAGGGGTTCCTACAATGAGCAGTTCTTC. The V gene is TRBV11-2, the J gene TRBJ2-1; TRBD2 agrees at 9 bases. Germline V gene data show CDR1 as SGHAT and CDR2 as FQNNGV. Trimming cost V 3 bases and J 1 base; bases outside gene matches: 4. The CDR3 is 16 amino acids.

The V gene is TRBV11-3, the J gene TRBJ2-5, with a possible D match to TRBD1 (5 bases). The CDR3 has 13 residues. Between the trimmed V and J ends, which lost 5 bases and 2 bases, there was a span of 9 bases. The germline CDR1 and CDR2 sequences are SGHNT and YENEEA. The CDR3 coding sequence is TGTGCCAGCAGCGCGCAGGGTCAAGAGACCCAGTACTTC. Its protein is CASSAQGQETQYF.

The chain joins TRBV11-3 to TRBJ2-1; 12 nucleotides agree with TRBD2. CDR1 is SGHNT and CDR2 is YENEEA in the germline V gene. This CDR3 contains 16 residues. V dropped 0 bases and J dropped 5; count of bases not matched to a gene: 2. CDR3: CASSLETSGSHNEQFF. As DNA, the CDR3 is TGTGCCAGCAGCTTAGAGACTAGCGGGAGCCACAATGAGCAGTTCTTC.

Only a few counts were recorded for this clone. The chain employs TRBV7-2 and TRBJ2-7; the match to TRBD1 covers 8 bases. With 5 bases clipped from V and 7 bases from J, the junction kept 10 bases outside the gene matches. Germline CDR1 SGHTA, CDR2 FQGNSA. The CDR3 contains 14 residues. CDR3 sequence reads: CASSPNFRGQEQYF. CDR3 nucleotides: TGTGCCAGCAGCCCAAACTTCAGGGGGCAAGAGCAGTACTTC.

The chain uses TRBV18 and TRBJ1-4; 9 nucleotides align to TRBD1. The germline CDR1 and CDR2 sequences are KGHSH and LQKENI. There are 17 residues in the CDR3. Trimming cost V 4 bases and J 2 bases; bases outside gene matches: 8. The CDR3 is CASSRTRQGDTNEKLFF. Here the CDR3 DNA reads TGTGCCAGCTCACGGACAAGACAGGGGGATACTAATGAAAAACTGTTTTTT.

The chain uses TRBV11-3 and TRBJ2-7; 12 nucleotides line up with TRBD1. V lost 8 bases and J lost 4; bases outside the gene matches: 9. The CDR3 extends over 15 amino acids. CDR1 is SGHNT and CDR2 is YENEEA in the germline V gene. In nucleotides, the CDR3 is TGTGCCAGCCGCCGGGGACAGGGGGCTCTGTACGAGCAGTACTTC. As protein: CASRRGQGALYEQYF.

The chain couples TRBV7-9 to TRBJ1-5; D not certain. The CDR3 loop spans 12 amino acids. CDR1 SEHNR and CDR2 FQNEAQ come from the germline V gene (reference sequence). V dropped 5 bases and J dropped 5 bases, with 7 bases sitting between them. CDR3 coding DNA: TGTGCCAGCAGCGGCCAGGATCAGCCCCAGCATTTT. This gives the protein CASSGQDQPQHF.